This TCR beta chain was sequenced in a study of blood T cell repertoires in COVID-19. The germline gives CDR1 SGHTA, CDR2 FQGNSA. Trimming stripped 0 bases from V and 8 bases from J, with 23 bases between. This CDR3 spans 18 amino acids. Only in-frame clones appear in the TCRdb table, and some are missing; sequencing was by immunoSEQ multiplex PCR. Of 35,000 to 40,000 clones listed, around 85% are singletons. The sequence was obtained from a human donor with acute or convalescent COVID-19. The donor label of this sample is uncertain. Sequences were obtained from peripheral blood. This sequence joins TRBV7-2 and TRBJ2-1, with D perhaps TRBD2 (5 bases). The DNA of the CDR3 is TGTGCCAGCAGCTTAGCGCTCGGTAGCGCGACTCCTGTGGATGAGCAGTTCTTC. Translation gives CASSLALGSATPVDEQFF.